One and the same sample provided the 17 T cell receptor beta chains below, sequenced in a study of T cell changes during pregnancy in multiple sclerosis. The protocol was immunoSEQ multiplex PCR, while the TCRdb copy is restricted to in-frame clones and leaves out a portion. This table holds approximately 79,000 clones, just over 90% found once. The sample was peripheral blood, taken in the second trimester of pregnancy. These receptors were collected from a female donor in good health, enrolled as a control in a pregnancy study.

The chain is built from TRBV7-9 and TRBJ2-5, with D possibly matching TRBD1 (6 bases). The CDR3 is 15 amino acids. V was cut by 6 bases and J by 1 base, with 15 bases left in between. Germline V gene lookup returns CDR1 SEHNR and CDR2 FQNEAQ (reference sequence). The CDR3 coding sequence is TGTGCCAGCAGAAGGACAGAAAGTAGCCAAGAGACCCAGTACTTC. Encoded protein: CASRRTESSQETQYF. Supplemented by reference TRBV7-9 and TRBJ2-5, the full variable domain reads DTGVSQNPRHKITKRGQNVTFRCDPISEHNRLYWYRQTLGQGPEFLTYFQNEAQLEKSRLLSDRFSAERPKGSFSTLEIQRTEQGDSAMYLCASRRTESSQETQYFGPGTRLLVL.

J is TRBJ2-5 and V is TRBV4-3, with TRBD2 as a possible D gene (5 bases). The CDR3 is made up of 15 amino acids. Germline values: CDR1 LGHNA, CDR2 YSLEER. Trimming pared 0 bases from V and 4 bases from J, leaving 12 bases between. The DNA for the CDR3 is TGCGCCAGCAGCCAAGATCCTCGTGGAGGAGAGACCCAGTACTTC. This encodes CASSQDPRGGETQYF.

This chain connects TRBV19 to TRBJ1-6, with D hard to call. V was cut by 5 bases and J by 0 bases, with 17 bases left in between. CDR3 size: 18 residues. Looked up from germline, CDR1 is LNHDA and CDR2 is SQIVND (reference sequence). Here the CDR3 reads CASSGGDGVSSYNSPLHF. In DNA, the CDR3 is TGTGCCAGTAGTGGAGGTGATGGGGTCAGCTCCTATAATTCACCCCTCCACTTT.

This sequence joins TRBV19 and TRBJ1-5, with 8 bases identical to TRBD1. The junction had 9 bases not matched to a gene; V was cut back by 4 bases and J by 4 bases. The germline CDR1 and CDR2 sequences are LNHDA and SQIVND (reference sequence). The CDR3 is made up of 16 amino acids. CDR3 DNA: TGTGCCAGTAGTACGGTCGGGACAGGCGGTAATCAGCCCCAGCATTTT. This codes for CASSTVGTGGNQPQHF.

The chain couples TRBV5-1 to TRBJ2-7; TRBD2 aligns across 8 bases. Germline-derived CDR1 and CDR2 are SGHRS and YFSETQ. This CDR3 has 17 residues. After removal of 5 bases from V and 7 bases from J, the junction contained 20 bases not matched to a gene. The CDR3 nucleotides are TGCGCCAGCAGTTTACTCCCCATAGCGGGGCAATCGGGAGAGCAGTACTTC. Amino acids: CASSLLPIAGQSGEQYF. The whole variable domain, filled in from reference TRBV5-1 and TRBJ2-7, reads KAGVTQTPRYLIKTRGQQVTLSCSPISGHRSVSWYQQTPGQGLQFLFEYFSETQRNKGNFPGRFSGRQFSNSRSEMNVSTLELGDSALYLCASSLLPIAGQSGEQYFGPGTRLTVT.

CDR3 in DNA: TGTGCCAGCAGTTCCAAGGTAGCGGGGGGGCTCGGAGATACGCAGTATTTT. Translation gives CASSSKVAGGLGDTQYF. The rearrangement joins TRBV27 to TRBJ2-3; TRBD2 agrees at 11 bases. With V trimmed by 4 bases and J by 5 bases, 11 bases remained unmatched. This CDR3 spans 17 amino acids. The V gene's germline CDR1 is MNHEY and CDR2 SMNVEV (reference sequence).

Points on this clone: One end of the junction fails to match germline, which may point to a read error. Other DNA sequences in the same sample also yield this CDR3. V usage is TRBV4-3 and J usage is TRBJ2-1; 9 nucleotides align to TRBD1. The germline gives CDR1 LGHNA, CDR2 YSLEER. The CDR3 has 16 amino acids. The CDR3 loop is CASSQRSGQGGNEQFF. The CDR3 nucleotides read TGCGCCAGCAGCCAACGGTCGGGACAGGGTGGTAATGAACAGTTCTTC.

The CDR3 DNA is TGTGCCAGCTGGGCCGAGGGCACTGAAGCTTTCTTT. This gives the protein CASWAEGTEAFF. V is TRBV6-6 and J is TRBJ1-1, with unresolved D. Looked up from germline, CDR1 is MNHNY and CDR2 is SVGAGI (reference sequence). The CDR3 extends over 12 amino acids. V was trimmed by 8 bases and J by 4 bases, leaving 11 bases between them.

This clone was seen a single time. The chain links TRBV29-1 to TRBJ2-1, with a possible D match to TRBD2 (5 bases). There are 12 residues in the CDR3. V was trimmed by 6 bases and J by 9 bases, leaving 15 bases between them. CDR1 and CDR2 (germline): SQVTM, ANQGSEA. The CDR3 DNA follows: TGCAGCGTACTGACGGGGATCCTTGAGCAGTTCTTC. Residues: CSVLTGILEQFF.

This clone occurred once. This rearrangement joins TRBV9 to TRBJ1-2, with D maybe TRBD1 (5 bases). Germline V lookup: CDR1 SGDLS, CDR2 YYNGEE. The V gene lost 3 bases and the J gene lost 4 bases, with 19 bases spanning the gap. The CDR3 is 16 residues long. The CDR3 spells CASSGLIREEGYGYTF. In nucleotides, the CDR3 is TGTGCCAGCAGCGGACTGATCAGGGAGGAGGGCTATGGCTACACCTTC.

The chain links TRBV9 to TRBJ2-2; 9 nucleotides agree with TRBD2. CDR1 is SGDLS and CDR2 is YYNGEE in the germline V gene. The CDR3 covers 17 residues. The trim removed 0 bases at V and 0 bases at J, leaving 3 bases unmatched. The CDR3 sequence is CASSVGAGGTNTGELFF. The CDR3 DNA follows: TGTGCCAGCAGCGTAGGGGCGGGGGGGACGAACACCGGGGAGCTGTTTTTT.

This clone is a singleton in its sample. The V gene is TRBV6-5, the J gene TRBJ1-3; D gene uncertain. The V end was cut by 2 bases, the J end by 4 bases, with 15 bases between. CDR1 and CDR2 from the germline V gene are MNHEY and SVGAGI. The length of the CDR3 is 16 residues. CDR3 in DNA: TGTGCCAGCAGTTACGGTGGCGGAGCCGCAGGAAACACCATATATTTT. Protein sequence: CASSYGGGAAGNTIYF.

The rearrangement links TRBV27 to TRBJ2-7; 9 bases are shared with TRBD1. The length of the CDR3 is 17 residues. Looked up from germline, CDR1 is MNHEY and CDR2 is SMNVEV (reference sequence). V trimming: 2 bases; J trimming: 3 bases; junction bases outside the gene matches: 11. CDR3 sequence reads: CASSLRPPQDRGYEQYF. Written as DNA, the CDR3 is TGTGCCAGCAGTTTACGGCCCCCCCAGGACAGGGGCTACGAGCAGTACTTC.

The chain joins TRBV5-4 to TRBJ2-2; the match to TRBD2 covers 8 bases. In germline, CDR1 is SGHNT, CDR2 YYREEE (reference sequence). The V segment lost 1 base and the J segment 4 bases; nucleotides outside the gene matches: 6. The CDR3 loop spans 16 amino acids. CDR3 in amino acids: CASSLHFGRGTGELFF. The CDR3 DNA reads TGTGCCAGCAGCTTGCACTTCGGGAGGGGCACCGGGGAGCTGTTTTTT.

This chain joins TRBV7-3 and TRBJ2-2; TRBD1 matches at 7 bases. This CDR3 region has 15 residues. V shed 6 bases and J 2 bases; nucleotides not matched to a gene: 6. Germline V gene sequence: CDR1 SGHTA, CDR2 FQGTGA. In DNA, the CDR3 is TGTGCCAGCAGAATCGGACAGGCCAACACCGGGGAGCTGTTTTTT. This encodes CASRIGQANTGELFF.

V and J are TRBV19 and TRBJ2-1; D is perhaps TRBD1 (6 bases). The CDR3 has 15 amino acids. Trimming took 5 bases from V and 10 from J, leaving 21 bases between them. Per the germline V gene, CDR1 is LNHDA and CDR2 is SQIVND (reference sequence). CDR3 sequence reads: CASSPTGVPRREQFF. Here the CDR3 DNA reads TGTGCCAGTAGTCCGACAGGTGTACCTCGCAGGGAGCAGTTCTTC.

This sequence joins TRBV5-1 and TRBJ2-1; 8 positions match TRBD2. Trimming took 3 bases from V and 4 from J; bases not matched to a gene: 6. This CDR3 has 15 residues. Germline-derived CDR1 and CDR2 are SGHRS and YFSETQ. The DNA of the CDR3 is TGCGCCAGCAGCTCGCGGGGGGACAAGTACAATGAGCAGTTCTTC. Protein: CASSSRGDKYNEQFF.